This T cell receptor (beta chain) was captured in a study of T cells in Graves' hyperthyroidism and ophthalmopathy. Turning to the study itself: Peripheral blood was taken when the disease was first diagnosed, before any treatment began.

V lost 1 base to trimming and J lost 9 bases, with 25 bases between them. Germline CDR1 reads MGHDK; CDR2 reads SYGVNS. The CDR3 is 18 amino acids. Remarks on this clonotype: Its antigen remains unknown.

Diagnosis relied on clinical symptoms, serum thyroxine and TRAb, thyroid ultrasound and orbital computed tomography. Broader study findings: In the blood, most expanded thyroid clonotypes above 0.001 appeared as well.

Amplification targeted TCR beta CDR3 regions from RNA transcripts. A first-round RT-PCR of the TCR CDR3 used the HTBI primer set. TCRdb ran MiXCR on the multiplex PCR reads and lists one entry per CDR3 protein. Of about 59,000 distinct CDR3 sequences listed, roughly 50% are singletons. The sequence came from a woman in her sixties with Graves' ophthalmopathy. This chain joins TRBV25-1 and TRBJ2-1; possibly TRBD1 or TRBD2 for D (6 bases each). Sequencing was carried out using blood. The CDR3 protein is CASSESVAGDFGPAEQFF. The CDR3 DNA follows: TGTGCCAGCAGTGAATCCGTAGCAGGGGACTTTGGTCCTGCTGAGCAGTTCTTC. Full variable domain (outside the CDR3, taken from reference TRBV25-1 and TRBJ2-1): EADIYQTPRYLVIGTGKKITLECSQTMGHDKMYWYQQDPGMELHLIHYSYGVNSTEKGDLSSESTVSRIRTEHFPLTLESARPSHTSQYLCASSESVAGDFGPAEQFFGPGTRLTVL.